This T cell receptor beta chain stems from a study of CD8+ T cells in alopecia areata. The study, taken as a whole, reports: Compared with mice, patients displayed less clear TCR sharing, possibly for HLA-related reasons. Higher clonality was seen in lesional scalp than in normal scalp, especially in alopecia totalis/universalis.

Extraction and reverse transcription of RNA yielded cDNA as the sequencing template. Profiled with immunoSEQ multiplex PCR; TCRdb holds only in-frame clones, not every one. Counted here are 25,000 to 40,000 clones, 60% to 85% occurring once; the ten biggest clones make up approximately 18%. The germline gives CDR1 MNHEY, CDR2 SMNVEV (reference sequence). V shed 2 bases and J 3 bases; nucleotides not matched to a gene: 5. The CDR3 consists of 15 residues. A remark on this clone: Its cognate antigen is unknown.

Sequenced sample: NKG2D-low CD8+ T cells sorted from blood. The chain employs TRBV27 and TRBJ2-7; 9 bases agree with TRBD1. This clonotype was obtained from a human donor with alopecia areata. CDR3 region: CASSLAGTGHYEQYF. The CDR3 DNA follows: TGTGCCAGCAGTTTAGCCGGGACAGGGCACTACGAGCAGTACTTC.